The entry below gives a single T cell receptor beta chain sequence along with its context. The data were taken from a study of control samples from healthy donors and cancer patients. This CDR3 is built from 16 residues. Germline CDR1 is MNHNS and CDR2 is SASEGT. Trimming at V came to 2 bases and at J to 4 bases, leaving 6 bases not matched to a gene. The protocol was immunoSEQ multiplex PCR, while the TCRdb copy is restricted to in-frame clones and leaves out a portion. The sample contains some 150,000 clones, roughly 94% of which appear only once. The chain joins TRBV6-1 to TRBJ2-5, with 11 bases fitting TRBD2. The origin of this receptor is a man aged 55 to 70 with colorectal cancer. The sequenced material came from PBMCs. For the CDR3, the DNA is TGTGCCAGCAGTGAAAGAGTTAGCGGGGGGGGAGAGACCCAGTACTTC. Residues: CASSERVSGGGETQYF.